The 3 T cell receptor beta chains listed next were all sequenced from one sample in a study of blood T cell repertoires in COVID-19. Measured with immunoSEQ multiplex PCR; TCRdb has only the in-frame clones, and not every one. The sample includes some 130,000 clones, about four fifths of them seen just once. Sequencing was done on a sample of peripheral blood. These receptors were obtained from a man in his 60s with acute or convalescent COVID-19.

The chain combines TRBV19 with TRBJ2-5; 8 bases are a match to TRBD1. The junction had 3 bases not matched to a gene; V was cut back by 1 base and J by 2 bases. In germline, CDR1 is LNHDA, CDR2 SQIVND (reference sequence). The CDR3 sequence is 15 residues long. The CDR3 reads CASSIAGQGQETQYF. CDR3 bases: TGTGCCAGTAGTATAGCAGGACAGGGTCAAGAGACCCAGTACTTC.

This clone was recorded once. The rearrangement uses TRBV3-1 (or the pseudogene TRBV3-2) and TRBJ2-7; 9 bases are shared with TRBD2. The CDR3 runs to 19 residues. The J segment lost 3 bases and the V segment lost 1 base, leaving 16 bases of the junction unmatched. Germline V gene sequence: CDR1 LGHDT, CDR2 YNNKEL (reference sequence). This CDR3 reads CASSQAAGGPGSSNYEQYF. CDR3 bases: TGTGCCAGCAGCCAAGCAGCGGGAGGCCCTGGGAGTAGTAACTACGAGCAGTACTTC.

The chain combines TRBV5-4 with TRBJ2-3, with D hard to call. Germline V gene data show CDR1 as SGHNT and CDR2 as YYREEE (reference sequence). V was cut by 1 base and J by 2 bases, with 11 bases left in between. The CDR3 extends over 15 amino acids. CDR3 amino acids: CASSLTLGVTDTQYF. Written as DNA, the CDR3 is TGTGCCAGCAGCTTGACGCTAGGCGTCACAGATACGCAGTATTTT. Full variable domain (rest looked up from reference TRBV5-4 and TRBJ2-3): ETGVTQSPTHLIKTRGQQVTLRCSSQSGHNTVSWYQQALGQGPQFIFQYYREEENGRGNFPPRFSGLQFPNYSSELNVNALELDDSALYLCASSLTLGVTDTQYFGPGTRLTVL.